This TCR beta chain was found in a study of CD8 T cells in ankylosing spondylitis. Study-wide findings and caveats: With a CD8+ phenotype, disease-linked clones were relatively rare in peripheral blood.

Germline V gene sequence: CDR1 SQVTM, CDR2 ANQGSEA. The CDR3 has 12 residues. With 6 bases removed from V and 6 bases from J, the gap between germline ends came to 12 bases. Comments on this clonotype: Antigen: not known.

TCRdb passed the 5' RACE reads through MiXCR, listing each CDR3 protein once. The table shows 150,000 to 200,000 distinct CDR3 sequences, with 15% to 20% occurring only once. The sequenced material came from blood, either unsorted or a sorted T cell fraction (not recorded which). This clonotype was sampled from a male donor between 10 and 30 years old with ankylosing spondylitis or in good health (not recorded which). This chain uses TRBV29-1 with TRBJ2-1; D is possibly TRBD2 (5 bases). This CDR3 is CSVEPGTNEQFF. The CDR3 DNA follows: TGCAGCGTCGAACCGGGAACCAATGAGCAGTTCTTC.